One and the same sample provided the 3 T cell receptor beta chains below, sequenced in a study of early T cells in non-severe SARS-CoV-2 infection. TCRdb reprocessed the 5' RACE reads with MiXCR, giving one entry per CDR3 protein. The sample includes 56,000 or so distinct CDR3 sequences, roughly a tenth of them seen just once. What was sequenced was whole blood. The receptors shown here come from an adult who was a healthcare worker with PCR-confirmed SARS-CoV-2 infection or an uninfected control (not recorded which).

This clonotype was found many times. This chain connects TRBV14 to TRBJ2-3; unclear D gene. The CDR3 has 12 amino acids. V was shortened by 4 bases and J by 6 bases, with 8 bases between the two germline ends. Germline CDR1 reads SGHDN; CDR2 reads FVKESK. The chain's CDR3 is CASSRYVDTQYF. CDR3 in DNA: TGTGCCAGCAGCCGATATGTGGATACGCAGTATTTT.

This clonotype came up a few times. The chain combines TRBV12-3 or TRBV12-4 with TRBJ1-5, with 7 bases that match TRBD1. The CDR3 consists of 14 residues. Germline trimming cut 5 bases from V and 7 bases from J; bases unmatched to any gene: 8. CDR3 protein: CASSNTQGGQPQHF. DNA for the CDR3: TGTGCCAGCAGTAACACCCAGGGGGGCCAGCCCCAGCATTTT.

This clonotype was recorded a few times. The chain is built from TRBV5-1 and TRBJ1-1; a weak D match, TRBD1 (6 bases). This CDR3 has 14 amino acids. Trimming removed 0 bases at V and 8 bases at J, with 14 bases between. The germline CDR1 and CDR2 sequences are SGHRS and YFSETQ. CDR3: CASSLEIQGLEAFF. The CDR3 DNA reads as TGCGCCAGCAGCTTGGAAATACAGGGTTTGGAAGCTTTCTTT.